A single sample gave rise to the 19 T cell receptor beta chains below, sequenced in a study of cytomegalovirus exposure and HLA in healthy donors. The PCR ran on 60 Vbeta and 13 Jbeta primers. Profiling relied on immunoSEQ multiplex PCR, and the TCRdb table lists in-frame clones only, not all of them. The repertoire holds about 180,000 clones, with 84% as singletons. Input material: PBMCs. The receptor set was obtained from a man aged 25-45 years in good health and CMV-seronegative.

This clone was detected once. This CDR3 is CASSVSNGRGETQYF. CDR3 nucleotides: TGTGCCAGCAGCGTTTCCAACGGAAGAGGCGAGACCCAGTACTTC. The V gene is TRBV9, the J gene TRBJ2-5, with D unclear. Trimming shortened V by 2 bases and J by 5 bases, and 16 bases separated the two germline ends. Germline V lookup: CDR1 SGDLS, CDR2 YYNGEE. The length of the CDR3 is 15 residues.

The gene calls are TRBV28 and TRBJ2-1; possible D gene TRBD2, 7 bases. The CDR3 contains 13 residues. Germline V gives CDR1 MDHEN, CDR2 SYDVKM. The CDR3 nucleotides read TGTGCTCACGGGGGGACAACTTACAATGAGCAGTTCTTC. It encodes CAHGGTTYNEQFF.

The sample holds one count of this clone. Here the CDR3 DNA reads TGTGCCAGCAGTCGGACAGAGACTAACTATGGCTACACCTTC. As protein: CASSRTETNYGYTF. The chain employs TRBV2 and TRBJ1-2; D perhaps matches TRBD1 (6 bases). Trimming cost V 5 bases and J 0 bases, with 10 bases left between them. This CDR3 is 14 amino acids long. Per germline, CDR1 SNHLY and CDR2 FYNNEI.

The chain carries TRBV29-1 and TRBJ2-5; 7 bases map to TRBD2. Germline V CDR1 and CDR2: SQVTM, ANQGSEA. J was trimmed by 0 bases and V by 4 bases; bases with no gene match: 2. This CDR3 contains 13 residues. The CDR3 reads CSVVGGYQETQYF. For the CDR3, the DNA is TGCAGCGTTGTCGGGGGGTACCAAGAGACCCAGTACTTC.

A word on this clone: This specimen includes other DNA sequences encoding the same CDR3. The chain recombines TRBV7-6 with TRBJ2-3; D not resolved. The CDR3 length is 15 residues. V was clipped by 1 base and J by 1 base, with 9 bases between them. Germline lookup yields CDR1 SGHVS and CDR2 FNYEAQ. The CDR3 DNA sequence: TGTGCCAGCAGCTTAGGGTCAGGCCGCACAGATACGCAGTATTTT. This gives the protein CASSLGSGRTDTQYF.

V gene TRBV4-2 combines with J gene TRBJ2-7; 10 nucleotides align to TRBD2. This CDR3 contains 16 residues. Losses at the gene ends were 0 bases for V and 2 bases for J; bases not matched to a gene: 4. Germline V gene data show CDR1 as LGHNA and CDR2 as YNFKEQ. CDR3 sequence reads: CASSQESGRAAYEQYF. The CDR3 DNA sequence: TGTGCCAGCAGCCAAGAGAGCGGGAGGGCCGCCTACGAGCAGTACTTC.

The chain carries TRBV30 and TRBJ2-7, with D possibly matching TRBD1 (5 bases). The length of the CDR3 is 12 residues. The germline V gene encodes CDR1 GTSNPN and CDR2 SVGIG (reference sequence). V was cut by 6 bases and J by 1 base, with 10 bases left in between. CDR3 sequence reads: CACGAGSYEQYF. The CDR3 DNA follows: TGTGCCTGTGGGGCAGGATCCTACGAGCAGTACTTC.

V gene TRBV5-1 combines with J gene TRBJ2-1, with D perhaps TRBD1 (6 bases). Germline loops: CDR1 SGHRS, CDR2 YFSETQ. V was trimmed by 1 base and J by 3 bases, leaving 11 bases between them. The CDR3 consists of 15 residues. CDR3 residues: CASSLSGAIYNEQFF. DNA for the CDR3: TGCGCCAGCAGCTTGTCAGGGGCCATCTACAATGAGCAGTTCTTC.

The table lists this clone with a count of one. V gene TRBV10-3 combines with J gene TRBJ1-3; 7 nucleotides match TRBD1. The CDR3 consists of 14 residues. The ends lost 8 bases at V and 6 bases at J; junction bases unmatched: 10. The germline CDR1 and CDR2 sequences are ENHRY and SYGVKD. The CDR3 here is CAIGGRQGENTIYF. Written as DNA, the CDR3 is TGTGCCATCGGGGGAAGACAGGGTGAAAACACCATATATTTT.

CDR3 residues: CASSLMGQHYGYTF. CDR3 nucleotide sequence: TGTGCCAGCAGTTTAATGGGACAGCATTATGGCTACACCTTC. This chain connects TRBV28 to TRBJ1-2; 7 positions match TRBD1. The CDR3 loop spans 14 amino acids. Losses at the gene ends were 2 bases for V and 5 bases for J; bases not matched to a gene: 5. Germline lookup yields CDR1 MDHEN and CDR2 SYDVKM.

This clone was picked up a small number of times. This chain uses TRBV6-4 with TRBJ2-3; 8 bases match TRBD2. Germline CDR1 MRHNA, CDR2 SNTAGT. V dropped 5 bases and J dropped 0; count of bases not matched to a gene: 7. The CDR3 is made up of 16 amino acids. This CDR3 reads CASSPLSGASTDTQYF. In nucleotides, the CDR3 is TGTGCCAGCAGTCCTCTTAGCGGGGCAAGCACAGATACGCAGTATTTT.

This clone was picked up one time. An end of the junction does not agree with germline; a read error may underlie this. The chain is built from TRBV15 and TRBJ2-3, with TRBD2 matching over 7 bases. The CDR3 loop spans 20 amino acids. In germline, CDR1 is LNHNV, CDR2 YYDKDF (reference sequence). CDR3 bases: TGTGCCACCAGCAGAGATGCTCTGCGGGTGAGCGGGAAACCCACAGATGCGCAGTATTTT. It translates to CATSRDALRVSGKPTDAQYF.

The chain links TRBV6-6 to TRBJ2-5, with 14 bases matching TRBD2. V dropped 2 bases and J dropped 5; count of bases not matched to a gene: 4. The CDR3 is 16 amino acids. Germline CDR1 is MNHNY and CDR2 is SVGAGI (reference sequence). The CDR3 protein is CASSYLGLAGEETQYF. The CDR3 DNA reads as TGTGCCAGCAGTTACCTGGGACTAGCGGGAGAGGAGACCCAGTACTTC.

This clone has only a few counts. V is TRBV9 and J is TRBJ2-1, with TRBD1 identical over 7 bases. The CDR3 loop spans 14 amino acids. The V gene's germline CDR1 is SGDLS and CDR2 YYNGEE. J lost 2 bases, V lost 3 bases, and 2 bases had no gene match. CDR3 sequence reads: CASSAGTAYNEQFF. DNA for the CDR3: TGTGCCAGCAGCGCAGGGACAGCCTACAATGAGCAGTTCTTC. The full variable domain, with the rest looked up from reference TRBV9 and TRBJ2-1, is DSGVTQTPKHLITATGQRVTLRCSPRSGDLSVYWYQQSLDQGLQFLIQYYNGEERAKGNILERFSAQQFPDLHSELNLSSLELGDSALYFCASSAGTAYNEQFFGPGTRLTVL.

The V call is TRBV9, the J call TRBJ2-1; 10 bases match TRBD2. The CDR3 is 15 residues long. The V gene end was trimmed by 6 bases and the J gene end by 1 base; junction bases not matched to a gene: 4. Germline CDR1 SGDLS, CDR2 YYNGEE. The CDR3 nucleotides read TGTGCCAGCACCGAGACTAGCGGGTCCTACAATGAGCAGTTCTTC. Amino acid sequence: CASTETSGSYNEQFF.

V is TRBV5-6 and J is TRBJ2-1; unclear D gene. V gave up 0 bases and J gave up 3 bases, with 4 bases separating them. The CDR3 contains 13 residues. Germline CDR1 is SGHDT and CDR2 is YYEEEE. In DNA, the CDR3 is TGTGCCAGCAGCTTGGCCAACTACAATGAGCAGTTCTTC. As protein: CASSLANYNEQFF.

This chain joins TRBV2 and TRBJ1-5; tentative D call: TRBD1 (5 bases). V shed 4 bases and J shed 0 bases, with 10 bases lying between them. CDR1 and CDR2 (germline): SNHLY, FYNNEI. The CDR3 covers 15 residues. The CDR3 sequence: CASSGGGYSNQPQHF. Here the CDR3 DNA reads TGTGCCAGCAGTGGTGGGGGGTATAGCAATCAGCCCCAGCATTTT. The full variable domain, its missing parts supplied by reference TRBV2 and TRBJ1-5, is EPEVTQTPSHQVTQMGQEVILRCVPISNHLYFYWYRQILGQKVEFLVSFYNNEISEKSEIFDDQFSVERPDGSNFTLKIRSTKLEDSAMYFCASSGGGYSNQPQHFGDGTRLSIL.

This chain joins TRBV5-1 and TRBJ2-1; 9 nucleotides align to TRBD1. The CDR3 extends over 14 amino acids. The J segment lost 8 bases and the V segment lost 4 bases, leaving 7 bases of the junction unmatched. CDR1 SGHRS and CDR2 YFSETQ come from the germline V gene. The CDR3, as DNA: TGCGCCAGCAGCCCGGGACAGGGTCACGATGAGCAGTTCTTC. It yields the protein CASSPGQGHDEQFF.

This chain connects TRBV14 to TRBJ2-3; a weak D match, TRBD2 (7 bases). The CDR3 consists of 17 residues. The germline CDR1 and CDR2 sequences are SGHDN and FVKESK. The V end was cut by 1 base, the J end by 5 bases, with 19 bases between. The CDR3 DNA reads TGTGCCAGCAGCCAAGGGGGGGGCTTGATTTGGATAGATACGCAGTATTTT. It is translated as CASSQGGGLIWIDTQYF.